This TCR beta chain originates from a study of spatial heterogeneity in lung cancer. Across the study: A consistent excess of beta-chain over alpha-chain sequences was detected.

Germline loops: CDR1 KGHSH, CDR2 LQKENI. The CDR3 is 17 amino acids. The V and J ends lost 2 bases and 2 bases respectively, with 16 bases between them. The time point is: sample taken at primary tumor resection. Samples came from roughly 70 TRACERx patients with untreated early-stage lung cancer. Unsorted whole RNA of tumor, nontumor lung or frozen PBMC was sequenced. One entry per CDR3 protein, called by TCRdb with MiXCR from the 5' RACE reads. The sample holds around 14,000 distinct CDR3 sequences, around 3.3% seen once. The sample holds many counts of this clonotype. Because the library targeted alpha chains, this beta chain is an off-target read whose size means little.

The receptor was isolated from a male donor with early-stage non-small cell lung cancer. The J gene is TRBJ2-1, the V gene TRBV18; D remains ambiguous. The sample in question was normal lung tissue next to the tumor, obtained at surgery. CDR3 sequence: CASSPNPRSQAYNEQFF. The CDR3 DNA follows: TGTGCCAGCTCACCAAATCCAAGGTCCCAGGCCTACAATGAGCAGTTCTTC.